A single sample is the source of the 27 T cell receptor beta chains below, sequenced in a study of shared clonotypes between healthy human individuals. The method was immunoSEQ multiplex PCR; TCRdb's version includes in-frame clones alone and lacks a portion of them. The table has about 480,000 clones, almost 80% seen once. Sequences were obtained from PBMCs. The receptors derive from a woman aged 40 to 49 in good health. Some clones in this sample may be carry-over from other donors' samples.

DNA for the CDR3: TGTGCCAGTAGTACCGGGACAGGGAGGCAAGAGACCCAGTACTTC. Translating gives CASSTGTGRQETQYF. This sequence joins TRBV19 and TRBJ2-5, with 9 bases aligning to TRBD1. Germline assignment: CDR1 LNHDA and CDR2 SQIVND (reference sequence). J was trimmed by 2 bases and V by 4 bases; bases with no gene match: 5. The CDR3 spans 15 residues.

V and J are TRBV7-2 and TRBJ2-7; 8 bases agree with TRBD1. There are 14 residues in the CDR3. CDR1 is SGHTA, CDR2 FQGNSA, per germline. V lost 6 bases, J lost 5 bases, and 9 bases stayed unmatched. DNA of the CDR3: TGTGCCAGCAGTAAGTCGACAGGGGTCCACGAGCAGTACTTC. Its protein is CASSKSTGVHEQYF. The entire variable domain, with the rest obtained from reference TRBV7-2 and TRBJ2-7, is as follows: GAGVSQSPSNKVTEKGKDVELRCDPISGHTALYWYRQSLGQGLEFLIYFQGNSAPDKSGLPSDRFSAERTGGSVSTLTIQRTQQEDSAVYLCASSKSTGVHEQYFGPGTRLTVT.

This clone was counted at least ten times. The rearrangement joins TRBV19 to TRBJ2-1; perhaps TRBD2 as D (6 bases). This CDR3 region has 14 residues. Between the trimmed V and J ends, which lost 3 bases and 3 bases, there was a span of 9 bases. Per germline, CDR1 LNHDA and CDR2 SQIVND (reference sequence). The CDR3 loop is CASSMGRDYNEQFF. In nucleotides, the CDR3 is TGTGCCAGTAGTATGGGGCGGGACTACAATGAGCAGTTCTTC. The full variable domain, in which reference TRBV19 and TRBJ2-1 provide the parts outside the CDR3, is DGGITQSPKYLFRKEGQNVTLSCEQNLNHDAMYWYRQDPGQGLRLIYYSQIVNDFQKGDIAEGYSVSREKKESFPLTVTSAQKNPTAFYLCASSMGRDYNEQFFGPGTRLTVL.

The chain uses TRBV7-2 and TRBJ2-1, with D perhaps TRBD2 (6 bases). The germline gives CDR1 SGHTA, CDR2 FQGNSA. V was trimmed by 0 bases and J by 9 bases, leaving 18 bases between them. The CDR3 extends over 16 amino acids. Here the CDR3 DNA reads TGTGCCAGCAGCTTAGCCGGTGGGGCGGGAATAGCTGAGCAGTTCTTC. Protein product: CASSLAGGAGIAEQFF. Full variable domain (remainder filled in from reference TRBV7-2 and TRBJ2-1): GAGVSQSPSNKVTEKGKDVELRCDPISGHTALYWYRQSLGQGLEFLIYFQGNSAPDKSGLPSDRFSAERTGGSVSTLTIQRTQQEDSAVYLCASSLAGGAGIAEQFFGPGTRLTVL.

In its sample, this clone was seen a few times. CDR3 sequence (DNA): TGTGCCAGCAGCTTATTGTTGACCACTGAAGCTTTCTTT. Translated, it gives CASSLLLTTEAFF. The J gene is TRBJ1-1, the V gene TRBV7-2; D is unresolved. CDR1 and CDR2 from the germline V gene are SGHTA and FQGNSA. This CDR3 comprises 13 residues. Trimming removed 2 bases at V and 4 bases at J, with 8 bases between.

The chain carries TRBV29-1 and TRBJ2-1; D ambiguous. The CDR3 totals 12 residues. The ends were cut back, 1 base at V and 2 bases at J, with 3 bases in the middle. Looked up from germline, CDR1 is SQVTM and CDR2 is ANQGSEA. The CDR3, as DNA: TGCAGCGTTGAAGCCACCTACAATGAGCAGTTCTTC. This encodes CSVEATYNEQFF.

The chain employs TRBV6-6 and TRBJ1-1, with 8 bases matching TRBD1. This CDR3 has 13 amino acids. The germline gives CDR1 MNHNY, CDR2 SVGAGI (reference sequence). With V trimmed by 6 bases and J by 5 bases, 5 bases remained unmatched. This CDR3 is CASSGQGTTEAFF. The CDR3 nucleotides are TGTGCCAGCAGCGGACAGGGAACGACTGAAGCTTTCTTT.

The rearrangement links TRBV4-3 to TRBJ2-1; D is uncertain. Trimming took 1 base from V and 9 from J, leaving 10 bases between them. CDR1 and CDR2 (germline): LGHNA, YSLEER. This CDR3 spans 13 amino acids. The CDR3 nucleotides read TGCGCCAGCAGCCAAGTTAAGGGTGGTGAGCAGTTCTTC. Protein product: CASSQVKGGEQFF.

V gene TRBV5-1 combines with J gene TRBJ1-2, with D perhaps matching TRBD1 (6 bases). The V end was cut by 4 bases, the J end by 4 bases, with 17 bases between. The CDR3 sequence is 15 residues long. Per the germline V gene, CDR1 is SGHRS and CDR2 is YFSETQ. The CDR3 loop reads CASSPRVGARYGYTF. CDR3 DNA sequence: TGCGCCAGCAGCCCGAGGGTGGGGGCGCGCTATGGCTACACCTTC.

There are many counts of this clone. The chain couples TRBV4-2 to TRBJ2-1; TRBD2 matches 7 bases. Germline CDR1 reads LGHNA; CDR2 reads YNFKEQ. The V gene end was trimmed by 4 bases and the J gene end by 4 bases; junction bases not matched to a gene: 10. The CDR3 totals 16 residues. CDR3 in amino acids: CASSPLSSGDYNEQFF. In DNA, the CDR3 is TGTGCCAGCAGCCCTCTTTCTAGCGGAGATTACAATGAGCAGTTCTTC.

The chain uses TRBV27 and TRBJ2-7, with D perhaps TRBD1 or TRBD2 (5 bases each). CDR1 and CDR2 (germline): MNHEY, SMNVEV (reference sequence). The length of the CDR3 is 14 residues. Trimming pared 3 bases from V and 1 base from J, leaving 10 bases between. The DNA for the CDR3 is TGTGCCAGCAGTTTTTGGGGGACGTCCTACGAGCAGTACTTC. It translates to CASSFWGTSYEQYF.

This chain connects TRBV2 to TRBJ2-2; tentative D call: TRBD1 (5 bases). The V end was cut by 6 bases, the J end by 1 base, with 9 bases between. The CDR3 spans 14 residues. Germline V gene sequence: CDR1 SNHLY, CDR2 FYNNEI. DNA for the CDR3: TGTGCCAGCAGATCACAGGTGAACACCGGGGAGCTGTTTTTT. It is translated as CASRSQVNTGELFF.

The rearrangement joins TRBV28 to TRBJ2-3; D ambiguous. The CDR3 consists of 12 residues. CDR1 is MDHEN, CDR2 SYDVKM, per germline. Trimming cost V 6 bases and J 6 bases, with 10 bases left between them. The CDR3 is CASRSSPDTQYF. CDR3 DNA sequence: TGTGCCAGCAGAAGCAGTCCGGATACGCAGTATTTT.

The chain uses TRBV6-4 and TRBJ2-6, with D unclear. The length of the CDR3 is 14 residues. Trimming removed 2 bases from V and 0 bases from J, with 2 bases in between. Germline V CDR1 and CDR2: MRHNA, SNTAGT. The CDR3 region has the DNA TGTGCCAGCAGTGACATCTCTGGGGCCAACGTCCTGACTTTC. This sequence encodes CASSDISGANVLTF.

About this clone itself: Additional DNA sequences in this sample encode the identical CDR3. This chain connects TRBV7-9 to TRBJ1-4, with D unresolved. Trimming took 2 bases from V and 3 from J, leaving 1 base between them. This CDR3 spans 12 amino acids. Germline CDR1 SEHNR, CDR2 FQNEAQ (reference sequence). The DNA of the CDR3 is TGTGCCAGCAGCTTATCTAATGAAAAACTGTTTTTT. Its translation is CASSLSNEKLFF.

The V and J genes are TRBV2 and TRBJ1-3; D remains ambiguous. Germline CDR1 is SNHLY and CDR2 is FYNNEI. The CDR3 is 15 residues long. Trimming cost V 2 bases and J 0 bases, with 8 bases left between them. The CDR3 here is CASSESQYSGNTIYF. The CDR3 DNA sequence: TGTGCCAGCAGTGAATCTCAGTACTCTGGAAACACCATATATTTT.

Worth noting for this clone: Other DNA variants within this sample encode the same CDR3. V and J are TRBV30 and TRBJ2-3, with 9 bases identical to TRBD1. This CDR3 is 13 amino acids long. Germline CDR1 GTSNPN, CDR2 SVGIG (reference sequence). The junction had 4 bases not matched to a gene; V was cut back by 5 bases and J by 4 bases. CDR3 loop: CAWSRQGADTQYF. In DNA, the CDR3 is TGTGCCTGGTCAAGACAGGGGGCAGATACGCAGTATTTT.

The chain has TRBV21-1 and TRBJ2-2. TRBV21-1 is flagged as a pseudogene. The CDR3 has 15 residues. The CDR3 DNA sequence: TGTGCCAGCATCAAGACCACGGCGAACACCGGGGAGCTGTTTTTT. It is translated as CASIKTTANTGELFF.

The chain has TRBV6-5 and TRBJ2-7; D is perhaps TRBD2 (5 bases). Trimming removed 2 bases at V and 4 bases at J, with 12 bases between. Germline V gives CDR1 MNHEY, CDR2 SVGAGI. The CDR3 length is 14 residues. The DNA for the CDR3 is TGTGCCAGCAGTTACCGGCCGGGATTGTACGAGCAGTACTTC. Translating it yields CASSYRPGLYEQYF.

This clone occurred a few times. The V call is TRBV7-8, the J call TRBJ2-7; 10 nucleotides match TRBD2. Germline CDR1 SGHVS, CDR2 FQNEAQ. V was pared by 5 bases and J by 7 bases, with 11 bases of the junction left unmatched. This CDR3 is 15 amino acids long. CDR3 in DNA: TGTGCCAGCAGCAGCCGGACTAGCGGTTTCGAGGAGCAGTACTTC. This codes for CASSSRTSGFEEQYF.

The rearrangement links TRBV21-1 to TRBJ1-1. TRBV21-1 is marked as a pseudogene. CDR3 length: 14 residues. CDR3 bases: TGTGCCAGCAGGGCCGGGCAGGGAGGCACTGAAGCTTTCTTT. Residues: CASRAGQGGTEAFF.

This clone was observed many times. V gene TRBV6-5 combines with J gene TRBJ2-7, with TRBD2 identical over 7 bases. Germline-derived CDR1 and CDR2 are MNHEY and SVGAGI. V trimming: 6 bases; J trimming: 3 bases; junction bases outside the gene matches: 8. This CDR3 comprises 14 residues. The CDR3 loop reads CASRPPGEGYEQYF. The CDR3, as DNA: TGTGCCAGCAGGCCCCCGGGGGAGGGCTACGAGCAGTACTTC.

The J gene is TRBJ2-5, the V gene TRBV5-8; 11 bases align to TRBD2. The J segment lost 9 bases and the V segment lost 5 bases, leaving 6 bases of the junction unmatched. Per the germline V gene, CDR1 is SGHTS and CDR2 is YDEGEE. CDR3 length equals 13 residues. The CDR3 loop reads CASSPGTSGSQYF. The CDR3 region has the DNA TGTGCCAGCAGTCCCGGGACTAGCGGCTCCCAGTACTTC.

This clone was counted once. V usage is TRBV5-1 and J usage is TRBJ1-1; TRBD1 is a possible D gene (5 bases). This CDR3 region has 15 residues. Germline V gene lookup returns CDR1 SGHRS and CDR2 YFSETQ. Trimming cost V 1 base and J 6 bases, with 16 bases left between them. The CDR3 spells CASSLTSGDVPEAFF. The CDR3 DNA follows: TGCGCCAGCAGCTTGACGTCCGGGGACGTCCCTGAAGCTTTCTTT.

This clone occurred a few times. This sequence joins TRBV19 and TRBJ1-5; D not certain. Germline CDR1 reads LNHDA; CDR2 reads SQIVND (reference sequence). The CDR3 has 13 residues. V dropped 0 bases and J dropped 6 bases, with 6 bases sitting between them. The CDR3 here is CASSIDDGQPQHF. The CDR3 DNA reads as TGTGCCAGTAGTATAGATGACGGTCAGCCCCAGCATTTT.

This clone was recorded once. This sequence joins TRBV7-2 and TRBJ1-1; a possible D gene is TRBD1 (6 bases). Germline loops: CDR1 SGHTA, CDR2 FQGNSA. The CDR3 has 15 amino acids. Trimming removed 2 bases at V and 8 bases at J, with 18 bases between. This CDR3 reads CASSLNGGGAVEAFF. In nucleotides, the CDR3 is TGTGCCAGCAGCTTAAACGGGGGGGGCGCGGTGGAAGCTTTCTTT.

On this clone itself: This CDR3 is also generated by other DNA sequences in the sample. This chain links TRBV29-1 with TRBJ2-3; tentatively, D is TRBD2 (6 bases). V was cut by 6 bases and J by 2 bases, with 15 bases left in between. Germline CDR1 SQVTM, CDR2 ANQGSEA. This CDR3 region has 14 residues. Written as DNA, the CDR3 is TGCAGCGTCGCCAGCGGGTCTTCCACAGATACGCAGTATTTT. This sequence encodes CSVASGSSTDTQYF.